This T cell receptor (beta chain) was sequenced for a study of OX40 agonist ivuxolimab in advanced cancers. Some clones are missing from TCRdb's copy, which holds only in-frame ones; the method was immunoSEQ multiplex PCR. In the table there are more than 65,000 clones, roughly four fifths of which are singletons. V was trimmed by 3 bases and J by 1 base, leaving 18 bases between them. CDR1 MDHEN and CDR2 SYDVKM come from the germline V gene. CDR3 length equals 17 residues. Broader study findings: CD8+ T cells averaged more expanded clones than CD4+.

Regarding this clone: Its cognate antigen is unknown.

This specimen was CD4+ or CD8+ T cells sorted from blood, taken in a trial of the OX40 agonist ivuxolimab. The origin of this receptor is an adult with an advanced solid tumor such as melanoma, head and neck, liver or kidney cancer. The V and J genes are TRBV28 and TRBJ2-5; D not certain. CDR3 protein: CASSLLPVIGLQETQYF. Written as DNA, the CDR3 is TGTGCCAGCAGTTTGCTGCCGGTGATTGGCCTCCAAGAGACCCAGTACTTC.